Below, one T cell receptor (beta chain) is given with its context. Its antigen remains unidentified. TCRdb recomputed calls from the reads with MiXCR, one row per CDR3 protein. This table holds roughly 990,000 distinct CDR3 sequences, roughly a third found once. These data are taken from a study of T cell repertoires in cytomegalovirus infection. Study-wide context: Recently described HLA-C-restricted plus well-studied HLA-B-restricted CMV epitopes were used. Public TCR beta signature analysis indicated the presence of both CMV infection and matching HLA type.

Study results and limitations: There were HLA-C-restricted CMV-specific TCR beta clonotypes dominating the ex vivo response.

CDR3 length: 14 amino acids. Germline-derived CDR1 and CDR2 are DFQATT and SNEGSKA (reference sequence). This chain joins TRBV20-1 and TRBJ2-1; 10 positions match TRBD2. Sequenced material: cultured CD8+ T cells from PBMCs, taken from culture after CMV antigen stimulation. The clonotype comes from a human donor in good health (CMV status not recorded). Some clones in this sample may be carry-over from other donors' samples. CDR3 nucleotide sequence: TGCAGCGCAAGCAGCGGGGGGGCCTACAATGAGCAGTTCTTC. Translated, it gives CSASSGGAYNEQFF.